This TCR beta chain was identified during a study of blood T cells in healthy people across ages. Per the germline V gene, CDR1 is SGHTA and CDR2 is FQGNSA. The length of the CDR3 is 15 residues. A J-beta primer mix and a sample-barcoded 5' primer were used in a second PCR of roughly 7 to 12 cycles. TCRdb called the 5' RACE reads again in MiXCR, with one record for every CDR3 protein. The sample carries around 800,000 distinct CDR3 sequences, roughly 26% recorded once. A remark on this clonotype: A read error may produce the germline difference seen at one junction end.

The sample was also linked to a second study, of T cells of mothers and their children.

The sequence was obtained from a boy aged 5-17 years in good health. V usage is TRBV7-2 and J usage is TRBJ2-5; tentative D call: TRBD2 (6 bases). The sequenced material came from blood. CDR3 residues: CAGSLNGGTQETQYF. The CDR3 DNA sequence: TGTGCCGGCAGCTTAAACGGGGGTACACAAGAGACCCAGTACTTC.